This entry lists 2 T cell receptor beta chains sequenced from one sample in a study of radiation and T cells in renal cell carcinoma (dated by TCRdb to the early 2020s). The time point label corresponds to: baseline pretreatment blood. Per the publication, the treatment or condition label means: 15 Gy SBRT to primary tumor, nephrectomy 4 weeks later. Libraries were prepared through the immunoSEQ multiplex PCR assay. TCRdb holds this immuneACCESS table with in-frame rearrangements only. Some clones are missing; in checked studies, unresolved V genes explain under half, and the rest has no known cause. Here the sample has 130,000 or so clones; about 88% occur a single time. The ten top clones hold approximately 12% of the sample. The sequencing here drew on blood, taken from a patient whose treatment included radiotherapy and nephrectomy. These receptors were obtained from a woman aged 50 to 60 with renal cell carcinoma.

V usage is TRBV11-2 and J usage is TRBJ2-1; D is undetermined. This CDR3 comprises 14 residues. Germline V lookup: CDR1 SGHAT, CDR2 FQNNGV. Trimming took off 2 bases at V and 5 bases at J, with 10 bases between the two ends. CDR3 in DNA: TGTGCCAGCAGCTTAATCACAGCAAACAATGAGCAGTTCTTC. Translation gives CASSLITANNEQFF.

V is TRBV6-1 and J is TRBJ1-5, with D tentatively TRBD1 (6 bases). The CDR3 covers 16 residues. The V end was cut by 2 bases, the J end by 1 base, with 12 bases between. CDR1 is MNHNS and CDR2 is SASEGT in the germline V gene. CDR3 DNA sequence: TGTGCCAGCAGTGAATTTGGAACAGGGAGCAATCAGCCCCAGCATTTT. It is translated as CASSEFGTGSNQPQHF.